These T cell receptor beta chains were read from a single sample in a study of blood T cells in healthy people across ages. TCRdb passed the 5' RACE reads through MiXCR, listing each CDR3 protein once. Altogether 550,000 to 800,000 distinct CDR3 sequences are present, about a third being singletons, with the ten largest covering 15%. Sequenced: blood. These receptors all come from a woman over 75 in good health. Both conserved end residues are part of each CDR3. D genes are given only for firm matches. The listing skips clone size in some rows; elsewhere it reads once, few, many or a size class.

j_call,clone_size,d_call,v_call,cdr3_aa,cdr3_nt
TRBJ2-5,few,-,TRBV7-6,CASSPTTGALAQYF,TGTGCCAGCAGCCCAACGACGGGGGCCCTTGCCCAGTACTTC
TRBJ2-1,many,-,TRBV27,CASSFGDNEQFF,TGTGCCAGCAGTTTCGGGGATAATGAGCAGTTCTTC
TRBJ2-7,many,-,TRBV6-2/TRBV6-3,CASSYERGRSYEQYF,TGTGCCAGCAGTTACGAGCGCGGCCGGTCCTATGAGCAGTACTTC
TRBJ2-3,many,-,TRBV29-1,CSVESYDTQYF,TGCAGCGTAGAGAGTTACGATACGCAGTATTTT
TRBJ2-5,-,-,TRBV27,CASRTLAQERETQYF,TGTGCCAGCAGGACGCTGGCCCAGGAGAGAGAGACCCAGTACTTC
TRBJ2-5,-,TRBD1,TRBV19,CASSPRWTGFDEETQYF,TGTGCCAGTAGTCCCCGTTGGACAGGCTTTGATGAAGAGACCCAGTACTTC
TRBJ2-5,-,TRBD2,TRBV5-1,CASSLDPRGGAETQYF,TGCGCCAGCAGCTTGGATCCTCGCGGGGGGGCAGAGACCCAGTACTTC
TRBJ2-5,many,TRBD2,TRBV20-1,CSAQLSSGGIQETQYF,TGCAGTGCGCAACTCTCTAGCGGGGGAATCCAAGAGACCCAGTACTTC
TRBJ2-1,few,TRBD2,TRBV20-1,CSATAGGPMDNEQFF,TGCAGTGCTACAGCGGGAGGGCCTATGGACAATGAGCAGTTCTTC
TRBJ2-3,many,-,TRBV7-8,CASSLERGNTQYF,TGTGCCAGCAGCTTAGAACGGGGGAATACGCAGTATTTT
TRBJ2-7,once,TRBD1,TRBV20-1,CSARRTGGIYEQYF,TGCAGTGCGAGAAGGACAGGCGGCATCTACGAGCAGTACTTC
TRBJ1-5,many,-,TRBV20-1,CSASPGSNQPQHF,TGCAGTGCTAGTCCGGGGAGCAATCAGCCCCAGCATTTT
TRBJ2-3,few,-,TRBV6-5,CASSHGGTQYF,TGTGCCAGCAGTCATGGGGGTACGCAGTATTTT
TRBJ2-1,many,TRBD2,TRBV5-1,CASSFSGTSGAHNEQFF,TGCGCCAGCAGCTTCTCCGGGACTAGCGGGGCTCACAATGAGCAGTTCTTC
TRBJ1-2,many,-,TRBV5-5,CASSVRQNGYTF,TGTGCCAGCAGCGTCAGGCAGAATGGCTACACCTTC
TRBJ1-2,many,-,TRBV2,CASSEATRGGYTF,TGTGCCAGCAGTGAAGCGACAAGGGGCGGCTACACCTTC
TRBJ2-5,many,TRBD2,TRBV20-1,CSGGSAGGETQYF,TGCAGTGGGGGGAGCGCCGGGGGGGAGACCCAGTACTTC
TRBJ1-1,few,-,TRBV3-1,CASSSRGLTRPFF,TGTGCCAGCAGCTCCCGGGGGCTCACTAGGCCTTTCTTT
TRBJ1-2,few,-,TRBV30,CAWSPRMGAGYTF,TGTGCCTGGAGTCCTAGGATGGGCGCGGGCTACACCTTC
TRBJ2-3,-,-,TRBV9,CASSVVGANTDTQYF,TGTGCCAGCAGCGTAGTAGGGGCGAACACAGATACGCAGTATTTT
TRBJ2-7,many,-,TRBV5-1,CASTAREGAHEQYF,TGCGCCAGCACCGCGCGGGAAGGAGCCCACGAGCAGTACTTC
TRBJ2-5,many,TRBD1,TRBV28,CASREQGRQETQYF,TGTGCCAGCAGGGAACAGGGGCGCCAAGAGACCCAGTACTTC
TRBJ1-5,few,-,TRBV10-2,CASSEDGGAGQPQHF,TGCGCCAGCAGTGAGGACGGGGGGGCCGGTCAGCCCCAGCATTTT
TRBJ2-1,once,TRBD1,TRBV29-1,CSVERGHSGQGTEQFF,TGCAGCGTTGAAAGGGGGCATTCGGGACAGGGTACTGAGCAGTTCTTC
TRBJ2-2,few,-,TRBV28,CASSLSQGITGELFF,TGTGCCAGCAGTCTTAGTCAGGGAATCACCGGGGAGCTGTTTTTT
TRBJ2-7,many,-,TRBV2,CASKPRGSTYEQYF,TGTGCCAGCAAGCCCCGGGGCAGTACCTACGAGCAGTACTTC
TRBJ2-6,many,-,TRBV27,CASRQGSSGANVLTF,TGTGCCAGCAGGCAGGGCAGCTCTGGGGCCAACGTCCTGACTTTC
TRBJ1-3,-,-,TRBV9,CASSVEGMGVFGSGNTIYF,TGTGCCAGCAGCGTAGAGGGGATGGGGGTGTTCGGCTCTGGAAACACCATATATTTT
TRBJ2-3,-,TRBD2,TRBV5-1,CASSSWGQREIYSADTQYF,TGCGCCAGCAGCTCTTGGGGCCAGCGGGAGATTTATAGCGCAGATACGCAGTATTTT
TRBJ1-2,-,TRBD1,TRBV5-1,CASREGQGAFGYTF,TGCGCCAGCAGGGAAGGACAGGGGGCCTTTGGCTACACCTTC
TRBJ2-6,-,-,TRBV7-2,CASSLVGSSGANVLTF,TGTGCCAGCAGCTTAGTAGGGAGCTCTGGGGCCAACGTCCTGACTTTC
TRBJ1-4,-,TRBD1,TRBV5-5,CASSYMGGQDGKLFF,TGTGCCAGCAGTTACATGGGCGGACAGGATGGAAAACTGTTTTTT
TRBJ2-5,many,-,TRBV6-2/TRBV6-3,CASSYTIEETQYF,TGTGCCAGCAGTTACACCATTGAAGAGACCCAGTACTTC
TRBJ2-7,many,TRBD1,TRBV6-2/TRBV6-3,CASSNRGRRYF,TGTGCCAGCAGTAACAGGGGGCGCCGGTACTTC
TRBJ1-2,few,-,TRBV28,CASTSPVEGGYTF,TGTGCCAGCACCTCCCCAGTTGAGGGCGGCTACACCTTC
TRBJ1-6,few,-,TRBV27,CASSTRRSSYNSPLHF,TGTGCCAGCAGTACCCGACGTAGCTCCTATAATTCACCCCTCCACTTT
TRBJ2-4,-,TRBD1,TRBV9,CAGSTRQGKFTYNEQYF,TGTGCCGGCAGCACCAGACAGGGGAAGTTCACCTACAATGAGCAGTACTTC
TRBJ2-2,-,-,TRBV14,CASRPVGSNTGELFF,TGTGCCAGCAGACCCGTGGGATCGAACACCGGGGAGCTGTTTTTT